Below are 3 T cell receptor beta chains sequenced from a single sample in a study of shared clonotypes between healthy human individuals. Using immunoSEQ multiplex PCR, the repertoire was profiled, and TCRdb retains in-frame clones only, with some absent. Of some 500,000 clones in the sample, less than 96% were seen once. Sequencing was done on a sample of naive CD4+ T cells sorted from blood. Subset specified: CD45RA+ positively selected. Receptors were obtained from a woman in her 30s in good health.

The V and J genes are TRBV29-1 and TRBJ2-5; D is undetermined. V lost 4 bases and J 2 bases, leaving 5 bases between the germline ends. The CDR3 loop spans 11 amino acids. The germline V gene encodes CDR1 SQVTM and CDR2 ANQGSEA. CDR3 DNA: TGCAGCGTTGTTTGGCAAGAGACCCAGTACTTC. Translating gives CSVVWQETQYF.

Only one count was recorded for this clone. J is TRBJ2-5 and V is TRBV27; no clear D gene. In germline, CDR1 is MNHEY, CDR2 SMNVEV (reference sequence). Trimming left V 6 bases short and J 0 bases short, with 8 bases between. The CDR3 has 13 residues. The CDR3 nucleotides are TGTGCCAGCAGCCCCTCGTACCAAGAGACCCAGTACTTC. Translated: CASSPSYQETQYF.

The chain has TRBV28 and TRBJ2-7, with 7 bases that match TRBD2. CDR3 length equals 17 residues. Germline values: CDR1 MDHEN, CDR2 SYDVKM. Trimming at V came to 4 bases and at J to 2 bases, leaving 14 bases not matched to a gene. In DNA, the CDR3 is TGTGCCAGCAGTTCCCATCCTGGGGGGGGGACCACCTACGAGCAGTACTTC. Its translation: CASSSHPGGGTTYEQYF. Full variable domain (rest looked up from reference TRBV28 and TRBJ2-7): DVKVTQSSRYLVKRTGEKVFLECVQDMDHENMFWYRQDPGLGLRLIYFSYDVKMKEKGDIPEGYSVSREKKERFSLILESASTNQTSMYLCASSSHPGGGTTYEQYFGPGTRLTVT.